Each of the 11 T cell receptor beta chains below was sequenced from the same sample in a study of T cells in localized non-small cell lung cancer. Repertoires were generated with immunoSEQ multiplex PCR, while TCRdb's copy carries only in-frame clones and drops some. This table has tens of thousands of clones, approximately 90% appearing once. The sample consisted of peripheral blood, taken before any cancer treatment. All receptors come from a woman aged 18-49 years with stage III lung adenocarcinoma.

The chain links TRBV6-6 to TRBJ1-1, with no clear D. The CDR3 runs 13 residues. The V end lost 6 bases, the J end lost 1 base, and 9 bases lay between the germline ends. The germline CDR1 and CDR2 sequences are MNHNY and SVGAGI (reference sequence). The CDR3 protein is CASRSNTNTEAFF. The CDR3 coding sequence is TGTGCCAGCAGGAGTAATACGAACACTGAAGCTTTCTTT.

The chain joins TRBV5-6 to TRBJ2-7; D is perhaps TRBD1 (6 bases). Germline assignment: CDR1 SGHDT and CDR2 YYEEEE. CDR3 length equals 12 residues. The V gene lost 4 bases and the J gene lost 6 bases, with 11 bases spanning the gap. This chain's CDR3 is CASSPGTSEQYF. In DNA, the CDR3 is TGTGCCAGCAGCCCGGGGACATCCGAGCAGTACTTC.

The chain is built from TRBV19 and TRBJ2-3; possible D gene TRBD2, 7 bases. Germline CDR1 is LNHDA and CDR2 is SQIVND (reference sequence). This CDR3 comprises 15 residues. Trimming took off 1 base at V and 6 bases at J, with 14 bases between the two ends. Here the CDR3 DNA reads TGTGCCAGTAGTATAGGTGGGGGGGCCTCGGATACGCAGTATTTT. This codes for CASSIGGGASDTQYF.

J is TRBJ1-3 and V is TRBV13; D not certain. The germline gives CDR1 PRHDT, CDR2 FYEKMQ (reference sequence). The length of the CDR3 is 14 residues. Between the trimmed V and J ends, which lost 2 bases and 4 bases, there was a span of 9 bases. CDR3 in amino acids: CASSLQLEGNTIYF. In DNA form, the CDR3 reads TGTGCCAGCAGCTTACAGTTGGAAGGAAACACCATATATTTT.

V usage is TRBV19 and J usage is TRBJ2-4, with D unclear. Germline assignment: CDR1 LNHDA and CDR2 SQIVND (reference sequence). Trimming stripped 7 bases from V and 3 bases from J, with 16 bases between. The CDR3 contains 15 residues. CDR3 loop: CASMRAHTNKNIQYF. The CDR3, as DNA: TGTGCCAGTATGCGAGCCCACACAAACAAAAACATTCAGTACTTC.

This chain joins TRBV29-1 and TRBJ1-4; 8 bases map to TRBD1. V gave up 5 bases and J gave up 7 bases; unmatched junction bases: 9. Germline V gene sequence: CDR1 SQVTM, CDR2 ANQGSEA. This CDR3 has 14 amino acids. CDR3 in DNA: TGCAGCGTTACCCTTGGGGACAGGAGTGAAAAACTGTTTTTT. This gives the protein CSVTLGDRSEKLFF.

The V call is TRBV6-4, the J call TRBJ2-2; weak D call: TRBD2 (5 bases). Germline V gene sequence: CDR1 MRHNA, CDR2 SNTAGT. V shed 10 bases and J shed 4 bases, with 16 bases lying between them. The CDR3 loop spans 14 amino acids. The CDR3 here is CAILWRSTTGELFF. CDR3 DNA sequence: TGTGCCATACTCTGGAGGTCGACCACCGGGGAGCTGTTTTTT.

CDR3 residues: CASSPRGTNTGELFF. CDR3 in DNA: TGTGCCAGCAGTCCCCGGGGTACGAACACCGGGGAGCTGTTTTTT. V gene TRBV2 combines with J gene TRBJ2-2; tentatively, D is TRBD2 (5 bases). This CDR3 is built from 15 residues. Between the trimmed V and J ends, which lost 5 bases and 0 bases, there was a span of 10 bases. Germline V gene lookup returns CDR1 SNHLY and CDR2 FYNNEI.

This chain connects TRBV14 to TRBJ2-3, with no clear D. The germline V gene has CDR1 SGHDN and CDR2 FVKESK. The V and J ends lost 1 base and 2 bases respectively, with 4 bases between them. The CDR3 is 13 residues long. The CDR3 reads CASSQGNTDTQYF. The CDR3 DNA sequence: TGTGCCAGCAGCCAAGGTAACACAGATACGCAGTATTTT. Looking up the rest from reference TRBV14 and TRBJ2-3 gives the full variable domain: EAGVTQFPSHSVIEKGQTVTLRCDPISGHDNLYWYRRVMGKEIKFLLHFVKESKQDESGMPNNRFLAERTGGTYSTLKVQPAELEDSGVYFCASSQGNTDTQYFGPGTRLTVL.

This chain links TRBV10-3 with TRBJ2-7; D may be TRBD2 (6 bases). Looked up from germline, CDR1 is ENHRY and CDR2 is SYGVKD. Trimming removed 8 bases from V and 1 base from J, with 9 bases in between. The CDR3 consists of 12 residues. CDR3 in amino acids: CAISGESYEQYF. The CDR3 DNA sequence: TGTGCCATCTCGGGGGAATCCTACGAGCAGTACTTC.

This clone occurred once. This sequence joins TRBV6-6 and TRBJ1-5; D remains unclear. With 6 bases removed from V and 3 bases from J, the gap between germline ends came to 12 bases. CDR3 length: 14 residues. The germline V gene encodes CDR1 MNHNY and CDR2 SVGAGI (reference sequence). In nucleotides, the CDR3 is TGTGCCAGCAGCCTTGGGAGGGACAATCAGCCCCAGCATTTT. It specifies CASSLGRDNQPQHF.